This TCR beta chain was identified in a study of T cells in Graves' hyperthyroidism and ophthalmopathy. Study context: At initial diagnosis, before any treatment had begun, peripheral blood was obtained. General study results and limits: Before onset, by a median of around six months, the model predicted ophthalmopathy.

As concerns this clonotype: Its antigen is not identified.

Unmatched junction bases numbered 10, after V lost 6 bases and J lost 3 bases. The CDR3 spans 14 residues. The germline V gene has CDR1 SQVTM and CDR2 ANQGSEA. There were TCR beta CDR3 regions amplified from RNA transcripts. The study used the HTBI primer set for a first-round RT-PCR of the TCR CDR3. TCRdb ran MiXCR on the multiplex PCR reads and lists one entry per CDR3 protein. The sample records about 370,000 distinct CDR3 sequences, approximately 14% being singletons. This TCR was sampled from an older woman with Graves' ophthalmopathy. The V and J genes are TRBV29-1 and TRBJ1-2, with TRBD1 identical over 7 bases. Sample: blood. CDR3 amino acids: CSVLDRVIDYGYTF. DNA for the CDR3: TGCAGCGTCCTAGACAGGGTAATTGACTATGGCTACACCTTC.